The TCR beta chain under discussion was sequenced for a study of blood T cell repertoires in COVID-19. The overall study: Specimens from acute and convalescent COVID-19 originated in the United States, Italy and Spain.

Trimming removed 8 bases from V and 3 bases from J; junction bases left unmatched: 3. This CDR3 spans 14 amino acids. Germline CDR1 is KGHDR and CDR2 is SFDVKD. Sequencing was performed with immunoSEQ multiplex PCR; in TCRdb, only in-frame clones are kept and a portion is missing. Of about 370,000 clones in the sample, more than 80% were seen once. This receptor was identified in a woman aged 30 to 39 with COVID-19, enrolled during active disease. Material for sequencing was peripheral blood. The chain joins TRBV24-1 to TRBJ2-2; 9 bases line up with TRBD2. CDR3 DNA: TGTGCCACCACTAGCGGGGCCCACACCGGGGAGCTGTTTTTT. It yields the protein CATTSGAHTGELFF.